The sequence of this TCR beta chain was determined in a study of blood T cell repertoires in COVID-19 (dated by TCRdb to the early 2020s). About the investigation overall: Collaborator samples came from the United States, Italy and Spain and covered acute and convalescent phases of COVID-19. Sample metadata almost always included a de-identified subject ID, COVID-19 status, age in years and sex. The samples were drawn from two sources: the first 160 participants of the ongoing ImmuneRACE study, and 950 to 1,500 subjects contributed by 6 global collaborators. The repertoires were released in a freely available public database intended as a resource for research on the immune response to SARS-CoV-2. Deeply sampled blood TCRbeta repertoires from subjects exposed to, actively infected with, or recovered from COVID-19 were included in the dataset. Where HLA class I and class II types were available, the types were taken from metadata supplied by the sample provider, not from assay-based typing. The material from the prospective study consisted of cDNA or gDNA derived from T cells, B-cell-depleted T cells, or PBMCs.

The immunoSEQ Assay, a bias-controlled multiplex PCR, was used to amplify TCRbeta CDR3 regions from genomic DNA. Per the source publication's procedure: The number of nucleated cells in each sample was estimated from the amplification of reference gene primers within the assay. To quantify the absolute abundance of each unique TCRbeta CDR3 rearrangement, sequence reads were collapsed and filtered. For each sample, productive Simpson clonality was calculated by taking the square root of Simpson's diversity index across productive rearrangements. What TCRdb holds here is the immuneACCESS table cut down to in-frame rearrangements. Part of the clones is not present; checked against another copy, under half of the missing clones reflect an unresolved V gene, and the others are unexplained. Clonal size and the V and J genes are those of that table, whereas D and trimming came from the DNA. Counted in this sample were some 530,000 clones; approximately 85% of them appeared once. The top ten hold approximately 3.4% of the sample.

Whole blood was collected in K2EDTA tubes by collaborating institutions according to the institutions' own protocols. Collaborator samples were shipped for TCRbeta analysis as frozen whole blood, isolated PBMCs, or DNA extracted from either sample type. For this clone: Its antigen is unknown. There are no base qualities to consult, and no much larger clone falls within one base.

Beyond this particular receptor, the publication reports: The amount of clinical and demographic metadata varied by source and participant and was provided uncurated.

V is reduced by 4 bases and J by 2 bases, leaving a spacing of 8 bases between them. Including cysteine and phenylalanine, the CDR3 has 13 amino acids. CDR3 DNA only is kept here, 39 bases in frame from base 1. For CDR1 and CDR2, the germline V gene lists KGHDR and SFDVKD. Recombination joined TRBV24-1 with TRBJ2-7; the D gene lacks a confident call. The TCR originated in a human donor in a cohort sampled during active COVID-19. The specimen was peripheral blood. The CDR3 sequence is CATSDGATYEQYF. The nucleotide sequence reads TGTGCCACCAGTGACGGTGCCACCTACGAGCAGTACTTC.